This entry lists 25 T cell receptor beta chains sequenced from one sample in a study of post-analysis software for immune sequencing data. Which antigens these TCRs recognize remains unknown. Study results and limitations: In patients, roughly 5 TRBV segments were more frequent than in controls, with TRBV5-6, TRBV5-1 and TRBV20-1 among them.

Unique molecular identifiers were carried by the TCR beta cDNA libraries. TCRdb used MiXCR to reprocess the PCR reads, holding one entry per CDR3 protein. This table holds 170,000 or so distinct CDR3 sequences, approximately 30% found once. The sample comprised blood. All receptors derive from a girl between 5 and 17 years old with multiple sclerosis.

This clonotype was seen only a few times. CDR3 sequence: CASSLGPDSNQPQHF. CDR3 in DNA: TGCGCCAGCAGCTTGGGGCCGGATAGCAATCAGCCCCAGCATTTT. The rearrangement joins TRBV5-1 to TRBJ1-5; D remains unclear. Trimming removed 0 bases from V and 0 bases from J, with 7 bases in between. The germline gives CDR1 SGHRS, CDR2 YFSETQ. This CDR3 contains 15 residues.

The rearrangement joins TRBV5-1 to TRBJ2-1; D gene uncertain. The CDR3 extends over 13 amino acids. The germline V and J ends were trimmed by 4 bases and 9 bases, with 14 bases remaining between them. Germline CDR1 and CDR2: SGHRS and YFSETQ. CDR3 DNA: TGCGCCAGCAGCCGAGGTGAGGCCAGTGAGCAGTTCTTC. It translates to CASSRGEASEQFF.

This clonotype was detected ten times or more. This sequence joins TRBV7-8 and TRBJ1-2; possible D gene TRBD1, 6 bases. Between the trimmed V and J ends, which lost 5 bases and 9 bases, there was a span of 22 bases. This CDR3 is built from 15 residues. Per germline, CDR1 SGHVS and CDR2 FQNEAQ. Here the CDR3 reads CASSKHAGQSSSYTF. CDR3 coding DNA: TGTGCCAGCAGCAAACATGCCGGACAGTCTAGCAGCTACACCTTC.

This clonotype was found a few times. A much more abundant neighbour one base away suggests this may be a read error. J is TRBJ2-7 and V is TRBV29-1; no clear D gene. With 6 bases removed from V and 7 bases from J, the gap between germline ends came to 10 bases. The CDR3 runs 10 residues. The V gene's germline CDR1 is SQVTM and CDR2 ANQGSEA. CDR3 protein: CSVRLNEQYF. CDR3 coding DNA: TGCAGCGTCCGTTTGAATGAGCAGTACTTC.

This clonotype occurred a few times. This may stem from a read error, because a much larger clone lies one nucleotide away. The chain is built from TRBV7-2 and TRBJ2-2, with 14 positions matching TRBD2. CDR1 is SGHTA, CDR2 FQGNSA, per germline. The CDR3 runs 17 residues. CDR3 DNA sequence: TGTGCCAGCAGCCAATACGGACTAGCGGGAGGCACCAGGGAGCTGTTTTTT. Amino acid sequence: CASSQYGLAGGTRELFF.

This clonotype was picked up a small number of times. The J gene is TRBJ1-5, the V gene TRBV6-1; 7 nucleotides line up with TRBD1. J lost 2 bases, V lost 6 bases, and 13 bases had no gene match. The V gene's germline CDR1 is MNHNS and CDR2 SASEGT. The CDR3 contains 17 residues. The CDR3 region is CASSPGTDRIRNQPQHF. The CDR3, as DNA: TGTGCCAGCAGCCCCGGGACAGATAGGATCCGCAATCAGCCCCAGCATTTT.

This clonotype was recorded many times. This rearrangement joins TRBV28 to TRBJ2-7; 7 nucleotides align to TRBD1. The V gene's germline CDR1 is MDHEN and CDR2 SYDVKM. With V trimmed by 2 bases and J by 0 bases, 16 bases remained unmatched. CDR3 length equals 19 residues. The CDR3 loop reads CASSLPPLLMTGSSYEQYF. DNA for the CDR3: TGTGCCAGCAGTTTACCCCCGCTCCTAATGACAGGGAGCTCCTACGAGCAGTACTTC. Looking up the rest from reference TRBV28 and TRBJ2-7 gives the full variable domain: DVKVTQSSRYLVKRTGEKVFLECVQDMDHENMFWYRQDPGLGLRLIYFSYDVKMKEKGDIPEGYSVSREKKERFSLILESASTNQTSMYLCASSLPPLLMTGSSYEQYFGPGTRLTVT.

This clonotype has just a few counts. This rearrangement joins TRBV5-1 to TRBJ1-1; D possibly corresponds to TRBD1 (6 bases). Germline V gives CDR1 SGHRS, CDR2 YFSETQ. The V gene lost 0 bases and the J gene lost 1 base, with 10 bases spanning the gap. The CDR3 extends over 15 amino acids. The CDR3 protein is CASSLVGGQNTEAFF. As DNA, the CDR3 is TGCGCCAGCAGCTTGGTCGGGGGCCAGAACACTGAAGCTTTCTTT.

The chain carries TRBV5-1 and TRBJ2-5; TRBD2 aligns across 7 bases. The CDR3 totals 14 residues. Trimming at V came to 0 bases and at J to 13 bases, leaving 12 bases not matched to a gene. The germline CDR1 and CDR2 sequences are SGHRS and YFSETQ. This CDR3 is CASSLGLAEQLLYF. The CDR3 DNA reads as TGCGCCAGCAGCTTGGGGCTAGCGGAACAGCTACTGTACTTC.

This clonotype was recorded many times. The chain is built from TRBV6-5 and TRBJ2-1; maybe TRBD2 (6 bases). V was pared by 11 bases and J by 4 bases, with 15 bases between. The CDR3 has 13 residues. The germline CDR1 and CDR2 sequences are MNHEY and SVGAGI. DNA for the CDR3: TGTGCCTCGGCTTCGGGGACTTACAATGAGCAGTTCTTC. It yields the protein CASASGTYNEQFF.

About this clonotype itself: A much larger clone lies one base from this, so it may be a read error. The chain recombines TRBV29-1 with TRBJ2-7, with D tentatively TRBD2 (5 bases). This CDR3 has 13 amino acids. Trimming stripped 4 bases from V and 3 bases from J, with 13 bases between. The germline CDR1 and CDR2 sequences are SQVTM and ANQGSEA. The CDR3 spells CSVGEQSGYEQYF. In DNA, the CDR3 is TGCAGCGTTGGGGAACAGAGCGGCTACGAGCAGTACTTC.

This chain joins TRBV19 and TRBJ1-2; no reliable D call. Germline V gives CDR1 LNHDA, CDR2 SQIVND (reference sequence). Trimming stripped 4 bases from V and 8 bases from J, with 11 bases between. This CDR3 comprises 12 residues. Here the CDR3 DNA reads TGTGCCAGTAGTAGAGGAAGGGCCGGCTACACCTTC. Its translation is CASSRGRAGYTF.

Ten or more counts support this clonotype. This chain connects TRBV27 to TRBJ2-3, with D unclear. The CDR3 consists of 13 residues. With 2 bases removed from V and 4 bases from J, the gap between germline ends came to 7 bases. Germline CDR1 MNHEY, CDR2 SMNVEV (reference sequence). The CDR3, as DNA: TGTGCCAGCAGTTTAATCCCGGCAGATACGCAGTATTTT. Translated, it gives CASSLIPADTQYF.

This clonotype has at least ten counts. V gene TRBV20-1 combines with J gene TRBJ2-1; D perhaps matches TRBD1 (6 bases). The germline V and J ends were trimmed by 5 bases and 9 bases, with 14 bases remaining between them. This CDR3 is 12 amino acids long. Germline V lookup: CDR1 DFQATT, CDR2 SNEGSKA (reference sequence). Here the CDR3 DNA reads TGCAGTGCTTCCCCGCAGGGGACTGAGCAGTTCTTC. This codes for CSASPQGTEQFF.

This clonotype has at least ten counts. V is TRBV6-6 and J is TRBJ2-6, with D perhaps matching TRBD2 (6 bases). The CDR3 covers 14 residues. Germline V gene sequence: CDR1 MNHNY, CDR2 SVGAGI (reference sequence). V was cut by 6 bases and J by 4 bases, with 10 bases left in between. This CDR3 is CASRGGPGANVLTF. Here the CDR3 DNA reads TGTGCCAGCAGGGGGGGACCCGGGGCCAACGTCCTGACTTTC.

In this sample, this clonotype turned up a few times. The V gene is TRBV5-1, the J gene TRBJ2-4; 9 bases match TRBD1. Matching the DNA end better, TRBJ2-7 makes the J call doubtful. The CDR3 consists of 16 residues. CDR1 SGHRS and CDR2 YFSETQ come from the germline V gene. The CDR3: CASSLDGTGGCAEQYF. As DNA, the CDR3 is TGCGCCAGCAGCTTGGATGGAACAGGGGGCTGTGCCGAGCAGTACTTC.

The V call is TRBV3-1, the J call TRBJ1-1, with D maybe TRBD1 (6 bases). CDR3 length equals 15 residues. Germline CDR1 is LGHDT and CDR2 is YNNKEL (reference sequence). Trimming shortened V by 2 bases and J by 4 bases, and 14 bases separated the two germline ends. The CDR3 sequence: CASSQTNTGSTEAFF. The CDR3 DNA is TGTGCCAGCAGCCAAACGAATACAGGGAGCACTGAAGCTTTCTTT.

This clonotype came up many times. The chain links TRBV29-1 to TRBJ2-1; perhaps D is TRBD1 or TRBD2 (7 bases each). The CDR3 is 13 residues long. Germline loops: CDR1 SQVTM, CDR2 ANQGSEA. The V end was cut by 5 bases, the J end by 5 bases, with 13 bases between. CDR3 DNA: TGCAGCGTTCGGCAGGGGGGGGACAATGAGCAGTTCTTC. Translated, it gives CSVRQGGDNEQFF.

CDR3 sequence (DNA): TGCAGTGCTAGAGATCGAAAAGCGAGGCCTAGCACAGATACGCAGTATTTT. It yields the protein CSARDRKARPSTDTQYF. The chain uses TRBV20-1 and TRBJ2-3; no definite D call. This CDR3 is built from 17 residues. CDR1 DFQATT and CDR2 SNEGSKA come from the germline V gene (reference sequence). V lost 0 bases, J lost 0 bases, and 16 bases lay in between.

This clonotype was observed at least ten times. The chain links TRBV24-1 to TRBJ1-5, with D maybe TRBD1 (5 bases). V was cut by 2 bases and J by 7 bases, with 17 bases left in between. Germline CDR1 is KGHDR and CDR2 is SFDVKD. CDR3 length: 16 residues. The CDR3 loop is CATSDSTGPRDQPQHF. CDR3 DNA: TGTGCCACCAGTGATTCAACCGGGCCCCGGGACCAGCCCCAGCATTTT.

With regard to this clonotype: This may be a read error, as it is one base from a much larger clone. The DNA is omitted, as the CDR3 cannot be located on it reliably, and the CDR3 follows TCRdb's listing. CDR3 amino acids: CAGSYPIEVSLYEQYFGEYF. V is TRBV6-5 and J is TRBJ2-7; the table's D gene call, TRBD2, was not cross checked with the DNA. CDR1 is MNHEY and CDR2 is SVGAGI in the germline V gene. The CDR3 region is 20 residues in length, termini included.

The DNA of the CDR3 is TGTGCCAGCAGTTCGATGGCGGCGTCGGGCAATGAGCAGTTCTTC. Residues: CASSSMAASGNEQFF. The chain carries TRBV12-3 or TRBV12-4 and TRBJ2-1, with no clear D. V was trimmed by 4 bases and J by 6 bases, leaving 16 bases between them. CDR3 length: 15 residues.

This clonotype occurred many times. J is TRBJ2-7 and V is TRBV11-2; the match to TRBD1 covers 9 bases. Germline V gives CDR1 SGHAT, CDR2 FQNNGV. The trim removed 0 bases at V and 4 bases at J, leaving 13 bases unmatched. This CDR3 has 18 residues. The CDR3 nucleotides read TGTGCCAGCAGCTTAGATTCGGACAGGGGACTTACAGCGTACGAGCAGTACTTC. This encodes CASSLDSDRGLTAYEQYF.

This clonotype was counted ten times or more. The chain employs TRBV7-9 and TRBJ2-5, with unresolved D. The CDR3 is made up of 14 amino acids. V lost 6 bases to trimming and J lost 2 bases, with 13 bases between them. Germline loops: CDR1 SEHNR, CDR2 FQNEAQ (reference sequence). The CDR3 sequence: CASSSPLNQETQYF. The CDR3 DNA is TGTGCCAGCAGTTCCCCCCTGAATCAAGAGACCCAGTACTTC.

This chain links TRBV12-3 or TRBV12-4 with TRBJ1-4; D remains ambiguous. The V end lost 6 bases, the J end lost 8 bases, and 25 bases lay between the germline ends. The CDR3 runs 17 residues. DNA for the CDR3: TGTGCCAGCAGCCCGAGCCCTTATCATCCCGCACGCGAAAAACTGTTTTTT. Its translation is CASSPSPYHPAREKLFF.